What follows are 17 T cell receptor beta chains derived from one specimen sequenced in a study of shared clonotypes between healthy human individuals. Here immunoSEQ multiplex PCR was the method, and the copy in TCRdb shows in-frame clones only, minus some. The data hold 1.6 million or so clones, with 97% to 99% observed a single time. The sequenced sample was naive CD4+ T cells sorted from blood. The subset denotes: CD45RA+ positively selected. Source of these receptors: a man under 40 in good health.

A few counts support this clone. The sample contains more than one DNA sequence encoding this CDR3. V usage is TRBV9 and J usage is TRBJ2-3; D gene ambiguous. The germline CDR1 and CDR2 sequences are SGDLS and YYNGEE. Trimming took off 2 bases at V and 5 bases at J, with 3 bases between the two ends. The CDR3 covers 11 residues. CDR3 in amino acids: CASSVGDTQYF. The CDR3, as DNA: TGTGCCAGCAGCGTGGGAGATACGCAGTATTTT.

The gene calls are TRBV5-4 and TRBJ2-2; D is undetermined. The CDR3 runs to 15 residues. The V end was cut by 4 bases, the J end by 4 bases, with 14 bases between. Germline CDR1 reads SGHNT; CDR2 reads YYREEE (reference sequence). This CDR3 is CASSPDFRSTGELFF. The CDR3 nucleotides are TGTGCCAGCAGCCCGGATTTTAGGAGCACCGGGGAGCTGTTTTTT. The variable domain in full, completed from reference TRBV5-4 and TRBJ2-2, reads ETGVTQSPTHLIKTRGQQVTLRCSSQSGHNTVSWYQQALGQGPQFIFQYYREEENGRGNFPPRFSGLQFPNYSSELNVNALELDDSALYLCASSPDFRSTGELFFGEGSRLTVL.

The chain links TRBV11-2 to TRBJ2-1, with 10 bases aligning to TRBD2. Germline lookup yields CDR1 SGHAT and CDR2 FQNNGV. There are 19 residues in the CDR3. Unmatched junction bases numbered 12, after V lost 1 base and J lost 3 bases. The CDR3 is CASSLAISRTSGNYNEQFF. DNA of the CDR3: TGTGCCAGCAGCTTAGCCATATCTAGGACTAGCGGTAACTACAATGAGCAGTTCTTC.

Details on this clone: Other DNA sequences of this sample code for an identical CDR3. This rearrangement joins TRBV11-2 to TRBJ2-7, with unresolved D. There are 12 residues in the CDR3. The germline V gene encodes CDR1 SGHAT and CDR2 FQNNGV. With 1 base removed from V and 3 bases from J, the gap between germline ends came to 4 bases. The CDR3 coding sequence is TGTGCCAGCAGCTTAGTGGGCTACGAGCAGTACTTC. Protein product: CASSLVGYEQYF.

The chain is built from TRBV15 and TRBJ2-7; TRBD2 matches at 9 bases. The CDR3 has 15 amino acids. J gave up 4 bases and V 1 base, and 5 bases lay outside the gene matches. Germline V gene data show CDR1 as LNHNV and CDR2 as YYDKDF (reference sequence). CDR3: CATSRGLAGPYEQYF. The CDR3 bases are TGTGCCACCAGCAGAGGGCTAGCGGGGCCTTACGAGCAGTACTTC.

The chain links TRBV28 to TRBJ2-3; no reliable D call. The germline V and J ends were trimmed by 6 bases and 4 bases, with 11 bases remaining between them. This CDR3 contains 13 residues. Germline CDR1 reads MDHEN; CDR2 reads SYDVKM. This chain's CDR3 is CASSLRSPDTQYF. In DNA, the CDR3 is TGTGCCAGCAGCCTCCGGTCCCCAGATACGCAGTATTTT.

The chain recombines TRBV7-8 with TRBJ2-2; D perhaps matches TRBD1 (5 bases). The CDR3 contains 15 residues. From germline, CDR1 is SGHVS and CDR2 FQNEAQ. Deletions cut 7 bases from V and 6 bases from J, with 18 bases between. The CDR3 DNA reads as TGTGCCAGCACCAGGGTCCGTGGATTGCCCGGGGAGCTGTTTTTT. This sequence encodes CASTRVRGLPGELFF.

This clone has just one count. The V and J genes are TRBV19 and TRBJ2-3; 14 bases are shared with TRBD2. The CDR3 totals 14 residues. Germline values: CDR1 LNHDA, CDR2 SQIVND (reference sequence). V shed 8 bases and J 7 bases; nucleotides not matched to a gene: 5. The CDR3 is CASRTSGRMNTQYF. The CDR3 DNA sequence: TGTGCCAGTCGGACTAGCGGGAGGATGAATACGCAGTATTTT.

The chain combines TRBV5-1 with TRBJ2-1; maybe TRBD2 (6 bases). Trimming stripped 4 bases from V and 7 bases from J, with 15 bases between. Germline CDR1 is SGHRS and CDR2 is YFSETQ. This CDR3 comprises 14 residues. CDR3 region: CASSLLAGTNEQFF. The DNA of the CDR3 is TGCGCCAGCAGCCTGCTTGCGGGGACGAATGAGCAGTTCTTC.

This chain uses TRBV19 with TRBJ2-1; TRBD2 matches at 11 bases. Looked up from germline, CDR1 is LNHDA and CDR2 is SQIVND (reference sequence). V shed 3 bases, J shed 5 bases, and the junction held 9 bases outside the gene matches. The CDR3 extends over 17 amino acids. CDR3 in amino acids: CASSMSILAGDNNEQFF. In nucleotides, the CDR3 is TGTGCCAGTAGTATGTCGATACTAGCGGGGGACAACAATGAGCAGTTCTTC.

CDR3 sequence: CASSLVLQGYEQYF. CDR3 coding DNA: TGTGCCAGCAGCTTAGTCCTTCAGGGTTACGAGCAGTACTTC. This chain joins TRBV11-2 and TRBJ2-7; D is perhaps TRBD1 (5 bases). CDR1 is SGHAT and CDR2 is FQNNGV in the germline V gene. Trimming removed 1 base at V and 4 bases at J, with 11 bases between. The CDR3 is 14 amino acids.

V gene TRBV9 combines with J gene TRBJ1-3; 7 bases match TRBD1. With V trimmed by 3 bases and J by 14 bases, 5 bases remained unmatched. The CDR3 runs to 11 residues. Germline assignment: CDR1 SGDLS and CDR2 YYNGEE. The CDR3 DNA follows: TGTGCCAGCAGCGCTCCGGGACAGTTATATTTT. It specifies CASSAPGQLYF.

The chain joins TRBV20-1 to TRBJ1-2, with D uncertain. Trimming removed 4 bases from V and 8 bases from J, with 11 bases in between. The CDR3 contains 11 residues. Germline V gene data show CDR1 as DFQATT and CDR2 as SNEGSKA (reference sequence). The CDR3 DNA is TGCAGTGCTACAGCTTTTAAAGGCTACACCTTC. Protein sequence: CSATAFKGYTF.

This chain joins TRBV19 and TRBJ2-1; D gene ambiguous. V shed 6 bases and J shed 7 bases, with 16 bases lying between them. CDR1 is LNHDA, CDR2 SQIVND, per germline (reference sequence). The CDR3 extends over 14 amino acids. The CDR3: CASRIDRRTNEQFF. The CDR3 DNA reads as TGTGCCAGTAGGATCGATAGAAGGACGAATGAGCAGTTCTTC.

The V and J genes are TRBV25-1 and TRBJ2-1; 10 bases line up with TRBD1. This CDR3 spans 16 amino acids. Germline loops: CDR1 MGHDK, CDR2 SYGVNS. V was clipped by 7 bases and J by 4 bases; unmatched bases: 10. This CDR3 reads CASIPRDRGVYNEQFF. As DNA, the CDR3 is TGTGCCAGCATCCCACGGGACAGGGGTGTTTACAATGAGCAGTTCTTC. The full variable domain, rest sourced from reference TRBV25-1 and TRBJ2-1, is EADIYQTPRYLVIGTGKKITLECSQTMGHDKMYWYQQDPGMELHLIHYSYGVNSTEKGDLSSESTVSRIRTEHFPLTLESARPSHTSQYLCASIPRDRGVYNEQFFGPGTRLTVL.

The V gene is TRBV19, the J gene TRBJ2-7, with D possibly being TRBD2 (6 bases). V shed 6 bases and J shed 3 bases, with 15 bases lying between them. The CDR3 consists of 14 residues. Germline assignment: CDR1 LNHDA and CDR2 SQIVND (reference sequence). The CDR3 DNA reads TGTGCCAGTAGCCGCGGGGCGGGAATCTACGAGCAGTACTTC. Amino acid sequence: CASSRGAGIYEQYF.

The rearrangement joins TRBV5-1 to TRBJ1-1; 7 nucleotides line up with TRBD1. The V gene end was trimmed by 4 bases and the J gene end by 4 bases; junction bases not matched to a gene: 7. The germline V gene has CDR1 SGHRS and CDR2 YFSETQ. The CDR3 covers 14 residues. The CDR3 sequence is CASSDGQASTEAFF. DNA of the CDR3: TGCGCCAGCAGCGACGGACAGGCGTCCACTGAAGCTTTCTTT.